This entry lists 13 T cell receptor beta chains sequenced from one sample in a study of post-analysis software for immune sequencing data. Whole-study results and caveats: Relative to controls, patients had about five TRBV segments at higher frequency, with TRBV5-6, TRBV5-1 and TRBV20-1 among these.

These receptors' antigens are unknown. Every TCR beta cDNA library bore unique molecular identifiers. TCRdb recomputed calls from the PCR reads with MiXCR, one row per CDR3 protein. Of hundreds of thousands of distinct CDR3 sequences listed, more than 30% were seen once; the top ten hold approximately 7.7%. Material: blood. All receptors derive from a girl aged 2 to 9 with multiple sclerosis.

CDR3 nucleotides: TGTGCCACCAGCAGAGACACCGACAGGGAACGCACAGATACGCAGTATTTT. This sequence encodes CATSRDTDRERTDTQYF. The chain combines TRBV15 with TRBJ2-3; TRBD1 matches 7 bases. Germline CDR1 reads LNHNV; CDR2 reads YYDKDF (reference sequence). This CDR3 has 17 amino acids. Trimming took 0 bases from V and 1 from J; bases not matched to a gene: 7.

The gene calls are TRBV20-1 and TRBJ1-1; D is unclear. Germline CDR1 is DFQATT and CDR2 is SNEGSKA (reference sequence). This CDR3 contains 13 residues. V lost 2 bases and J lost 3, with 10 bases in between. The DNA for the CDR3 is TGCAGTGCTAGAACGCGACCCGACACTGAAGCTTTCTTT. It codes for CSARTRPDTEAFF.

Only a few counts were recorded for this clonotype. The chain recombines TRBV12-3 or TRBV12-4 with TRBJ2-1; weak D call: TRBD2 (6 bases). The CDR3 length is 16 residues. The V gene lost 6 bases and the J gene lost 4 bases, with 19 bases spanning the gap. The CDR3 protein is CASRQTRLGSYNEQFF. For the CDR3, the DNA is TGTGCCAGCAGGCAGACCAGACTAGGTAGTTACAATGAGCAGTTCTTC.

This clonotype was seen a few times. J is TRBJ2-1 and V is TRBV20-1, with D perhaps matching TRBD2 (7 bases). The CDR3 runs 14 residues. Germline-derived CDR1 and CDR2 are DFQATT and SNEGSKA (reference sequence). V shed 5 bases and J shed 1 base, with 12 bases lying between them. CDR3 nucleotides: TGCAGTGCTTCTAGGGGGGGGTCCTACAATGAGCAGTTCTTC. Protein sequence: CSASRGGSYNEQFF.

This chain links TRBV12-3 or TRBV12-4 with TRBJ2-1; D unresolved. Trimming left V 2 bases short and J 5 bases short, with 4 bases between. There are 12 residues in the CDR3. Here the CDR3 reads CASSLWDNEQFF. DNA of the CDR3: TGTGCCAGCAGTTTATGGGACAATGAGCAGTTCTTC.

There are a few counts of this clonotype. The rearrangement links TRBV9 to TRBJ1-1; 8 bases align to TRBD1. Per germline, CDR1 SGDLS and CDR2 YYNGEE. Losses at the gene ends were 3 bases for V and 10 bases for J; bases not matched to a gene: 11. This CDR3 comprises 14 residues. CDR3 DNA sequence: TGTGCCAGCAGCGGACCCTCAGGGGGCCGTGGAGCTTTCTTT. Translated: CASSGPSGGRGAFF.

This clonotype was found a few times. The chain uses TRBV7-2 and TRBJ1-6, with TRBD1 as a possible D gene (5 bases). Germline CDR1 SGHTA, CDR2 FQGNSA. The CDR3 extends over 12 amino acids. Trimming stripped 5 bases from V and 14 bases from J, with 13 bases between. The CDR3 region is CASSLGPAALHF. For the CDR3, the DNA is TGTGCCAGCAGCCTGGGACCTGCGGCCCTCCACTTT.

This chain connects TRBV7-9 to TRBJ2-3; D uncertain. CDR3 size: 15 residues. Germline CDR1 is SEHNR and CDR2 is FQNEAQ (reference sequence). Trimming removed 4 bases from V and 1 base from J, with 12 bases in between. CDR3 DNA sequence: TGTGCCAGCAGCTACCGATCCGGCGGCACAGATACGCAGTATTTT. Amino acid sequence: CASSYRSGGTDTQYF.

CDR3 sequence reads: CASSLVGLSTDTQYF. The CDR3 nucleotides are TGTGCCAGCAGCTTAGTGGGTCTTTCCACAGATACGCAGTATTTT. This chain links TRBV7-6 with TRBJ2-3, with D hard to call. The V gene lost 1 base and the J gene lost 2 bases, with 10 bases spanning the gap. Germline CDR1 SGHVS, CDR2 FNYEAQ. CDR3 length: 15 residues.

The chain has TRBV5-1 and TRBJ1-5; maybe TRBD1 (5 bases). Per the germline V gene, CDR1 is SGHRS and CDR2 is YFSETQ. Deletions cut 3 bases from V and 8 bases from J, with 15 bases between. This CDR3 has 14 residues. The CDR3 nucleotides are TGCGCCAGCAGCTCGCAGGGTGGGGAAAAGCCCCAGCATTTT. The encoded protein is CASSSQGGEKPQHF.

This clonotype was found a few times. CDR3 DNA: TGTGCCAGCAGCTTCCAAACTAGCGTAGAGACCCAGTACTTC. This translates into CASSFQTSVETQYF. The chain carries TRBV7-2 and TRBJ2-5, with 7 bases fitting TRBD2. The CDR3 runs 14 residues. Per germline, CDR1 SGHTA and CDR2 FQGNSA. The ends lost 3 bases at V and 4 bases at J; junction bases unmatched: 5.

The chain joins TRBV20-1 to TRBJ1-5; D uncertain. Germline V gene data show CDR1 as DFQATT and CDR2 as SNEGSKA (reference sequence). V was clipped by 1 base and J by 0 bases, with 16 bases between them. The CDR3 runs to 17 residues. The CDR3 DNA is TGCAGTGCTAGAGGTGATCGACTCAGTTATAGCAATCAGCCCCAGCATTTT. It codes for CSARGDRLSYSNQPQHF.

The table lists this clonotype with a few counts. V usage is TRBV29-1 and J usage is TRBJ1-1; weak D call: TRBD1 (6 bases). V dropped 7 bases and J dropped 8 bases, with 11 bases sitting between them. CDR1 is SQVTM and CDR2 is ANQGSEA in the germline V gene. There are 10 residues in the CDR3. CDR3 loop: CSATGMEAFF. DNA of the CDR3: TGCAGCGCGACAGGAATGGAAGCTTTCTTT. The whole variable domain, remainder taken from reference TRBV29-1 and TRBJ1-1, is SAVISQKPSRDICQRGTSLTIQCQVDSQVTMMFWYRQQPGQSLTLIATANQGSEATYESGFVIDKFPISRPNLTFSTLTVSNMSPEDSSIYLCSATGMEAFFGQGTRLTVV.